What follows are 27 T cell receptor beta chains derived from one specimen sequenced in a study of blood T cell repertoires in COVID-19. Libraries were prepared by immunoSEQ multiplex PCR; TCRdb keeps only in-frame clonotypes and omits some of them. Of 200,000 or so clones listed, about 80% were seen once; the top ten hold 7% to 9%. The sequenced sample consisted of PBMCs or T cells enriched from blood (not recorded which). The receptors originated from a man aged 35 to 55 who had recovered from COVID-19.

The chain employs TRBV7-9 and TRBJ1-2; TRBD1 matches at 10 bases. The CDR3 has 15 residues. Germline loops: CDR1 SEHNR, CDR2 FQNEAQ (reference sequence). V shed 5 bases and J 5 bases; nucleotides not matched to a gene: 8. This CDR3 is CASSLQTGGRYGYTF. The CDR3 DNA reads TGTGCCAGCAGCCTACAGACAGGGGGCCGGTATGGCTACACCTTC.

The chain's CDR3 is CASSPGLAGATSTDTQYF. The CDR3 bases are TGTGCCAGCAGCCCGGGACTAGCGGGGGCGACAAGCACAGATACGCAGTATTTT. The chain joins TRBV13 to TRBJ2-3; 14 bases are a match to TRBD2. The CDR3 contains 18 residues. Looked up from germline, CDR1 is PRHDT and CDR2 is FYEKMQ (reference sequence). V lost 5 bases, J lost 0 bases, and 7 bases stayed unmatched.

J is TRBJ2-7 and V is TRBV6-1, with 7 bases aligning to TRBD2. With V trimmed by 3 bases and J by 0 bases, 2 bases remained unmatched. The CDR3 covers 14 residues. The V gene's germline CDR1 is MNHNS and CDR2 SASEGT. CDR3 sequence: CASSEGEGSYEQYF. In nucleotides, the CDR3 is TGTGCCAGCAGTGAGGGGGAGGGCTCCTACGAGCAGTACTTC.

On this clone: A junction boundary mismatches the germline segment, possibly from a read error. This specimen includes other DNA sequences encoding the same CDR3. V gene TRBV4-2 combines with J gene TRBJ2-1; D call uncertain. Germline V lookup: CDR1 LGHNA, CDR2 YNFKEQ. The CDR3 is 12 residues long. CDR3 amino acids: CASSQGGNEQFF. CDR3 DNA sequence: TGTGCCAGCAGTCAAGGCGGCAATGAGCAGTTCTTC.

On this clone: The junction departs from the called germline gene at one end, perhaps through a read error. V is TRBV6-2 or TRBV6-3 and J is TRBJ1-6; TRBD1 agrees at 7 bases. This CDR3 contains 13 residues. Germline values: CDR1 MNHEY, CDR2 SVGEGT. CDR3 in DNA: TGTGCCAGCAATTACAGGGGTGGTTCACCCCTCCACTTT. Translated, it gives CASNYRGGSPLHF.

This rearrangement joins TRBV6-4 to TRBJ1-2; 7 nucleotides match TRBD1. The germline gives CDR1 MRHNA, CDR2 SNTAGT. V lost 6 bases to trimming and J lost 2 bases; unmatched junction nucleotides: 3. The CDR3 loop spans 13 amino acids. Here the CDR3 reads CASSPGGNYGYTF. The CDR3 DNA is TGTGCCAGCAGCCCAGGGGGGAACTATGGCTACACCTTC.

The chain combines TRBV19 with TRBJ2-7, with D tentatively TRBD2 (7 bases). Germline V gives CDR1 LNHDA, CDR2 SQIVND (reference sequence). V was trimmed by 5 bases and J by 6 bases, leaving 17 bases between them. The CDR3 contains 14 residues. The CDR3 DNA is TGTGCCAGTAGTCTAGGGGGGGTCGGGACCGAGCAGTACTTC. The encoded protein is CASSLGGVGTEQYF.

The chain has TRBV19 and TRBJ1-1; 8 bases are a match to TRBD1. CDR1 and CDR2 from the germline V gene are LNHDA and SQIVND (reference sequence). The V and J ends lost 1 base and 6 bases, in that order; junction bases with no gene match: 19. CDR3 size: 19 residues. As DNA, the CDR3 is TGTGCCAGTAGTATAGTATTGGGAACAGGGGGGAAAAGGGGTCCTGAAGCTTTCTTT. Translated, it gives CASSIVLGTGGKRGPEAFF.

The chain joins TRBV21-1 to TRBJ1-5; TRBD1, as called in the table, went unchecked against the DNA. TRBV21-1 is described as a pseudogene. The CDR3 runs to 17 residues. The CDR3 coding sequence is TGTGCCAGCAGCAAAGCGGGGCGACCGTACGGCAATCAGCCCCAGCATTTT. Residues: CASSKAGRPYGNQPQHF.

The J gene is TRBJ1-2, the V gene TRBV19; D gene ambiguous. CDR3 length: 13 residues. Trimming cost V 3 bases and J 8 bases, with 13 bases left between them. Germline CDR1 is LNHDA and CDR2 is SQIVND (reference sequence). Here the CDR3 reads CASSMAGAGGYTF. The DNA for the CDR3 is TGTGCCAGTAGTATGGCCGGTGCGGGAGGCTACACCTTC.

V is TRBV30 and J is TRBJ2-5; no clear D gene. Trimming removed 2 bases at V and 5 bases at J, with 9 bases between. There are 12 residues in the CDR3. From germline, CDR1 is GTSNPN and CDR2 SVGIG (reference sequence). CDR3 residues: CAWSWFQETQYF. CDR3 DNA: TGTGCCTGGAGTTGGTTCCAGGAGACCCAGTACTTC. The full variable domain, in which reference TRBV30 and TRBJ2-5 provide the parts outside the CDR3, is SQTIHQWPATLVQPVGSPLSLECTVEGTSNPNLYWYRQAAGRGLQLLFYSVGIGQISSEVPQNLSASRPQDRQFILSSKKLLLSDSGFYLCAWSWFQETQYFGPGTRLLVL.

The table lists this clone with a few counts. The rearrangement uses TRBV7-9 and TRBJ1-1, with D perhaps TRBD1 (6 bases). The V gene's germline CDR1 is SEHNR and CDR2 FQNEAQ (reference sequence). CDR3 length equals 13 residues. V shed 5 bases and J shed 4 bases, with 11 bases lying between them. Here the CDR3 DNA reads TGTGCCAGCAGCCGGGACACCTTCACTGAAGCTTTCTTT. Translating gives CASSRDTFTEAFF.

Only one count was recorded for this clone. This chain connects TRBV7-3 to TRBJ1-2; 10 bases are a match to TRBD1. V lost 3 bases and J lost 4; bases outside the gene matches: 2. Germline CDR1 reads SGHTA; CDR2 reads FQGTGA. The CDR3 runs 14 residues. This chain's CDR3 is CASSFGQGVYGYTF. The DNA of the CDR3 is TGTGCCAGCAGCTTCGGACAGGGGGTCTATGGCTACACCTTC.

This clone was counted ten times or more. CDR3 bases: TGCGCCAGCAGCTCGGAAAGGGGGCTAAGAGGCTACACCTTC. This translates into CASSSERGLRGYTF. The genes are TRBV5-1 and TRBJ1-2, with 7 bases that match TRBD1. CDR1 and CDR2 (germline): SGHRS, YFSETQ. The CDR3 consists of 14 residues. Losses at the gene ends were 3 bases for V and 8 bases for J; bases not matched to a gene: 10.

As DNA, the CDR3 is TGTGCCAGCAGCCCGCACAGGACAGGGCCTAGAGGCTACACCTTC. This translates into CASSPHRTGPRGYTF. The rearrangement joins TRBV7-9 to TRBJ1-2, with TRBD1 matching 8 bases. The CDR3 spans 15 residues. CDR1 SEHNR and CDR2 FQNEAQ come from the germline V gene (reference sequence). The junction had 13 bases not matched to a gene; V was cut back by 5 bases and J by 8 bases.

The chain carries TRBV29-1 and TRBJ1-2; D is uncertain. Germline loops: CDR1 SQVTM, CDR2 ANQGSEA. The CDR3 has 11 residues. The V gene lost 6 bases and the J gene lost 7 bases, with 12 bases spanning the gap. CDR3 in amino acids: CSVKGAGGYTF. CDR3 nucleotide sequence: TGCAGCGTCAAGGGTGCGGGTGGCTACACCTTC.

V usage is TRBV9 and J usage is TRBJ1-1, with D possibly matching TRBD1 (5 bases). This CDR3 contains 17 residues. Germline values: CDR1 SGDLS, CDR2 YYNGEE. Trimming shortened V by 4 bases and J by 0 bases, and 19 bases separated the two germline ends. In DNA form, the CDR3 reads TGTGCCAGCAGCACCCGGTCGGGAGGAGGGGTGAACACTGAAGCTTTCTTT. Protein: CASSTRSGGGVNTEAFF.

V and J are TRBV18 and TRBJ1-1; D possibly corresponds to TRBD1 (5 bases). CDR1 and CDR2 from the germline V gene are KGHSH and LQKENI. V lost 1 base and J 7 bases, leaving 13 bases between the germline ends. The CDR3 sequence is 14 residues long. The chain's CDR3 is CASSPRKSTDEAFF. In DNA form, the CDR3 reads TGTGCCAGCTCACCACGAAAGTCGACAGATGAAGCTTTCTTT.

The genes are TRBV6-4 and TRBJ2-3; D is unresolved. The CDR3 loop spans 15 amino acids. V shed 2 bases and J shed 5 bases, with 14 bases lying between them. Germline CDR1 is MRHNA and CDR2 is SNTAGT. The CDR3 nucleotides are TGTGCCAGCAGTGACGTTGTGGGCCGTGTAGATACGCAGTATTTT. This codes for CASSDVVGRVDTQYF.

In its sample, this clone was seen a few times. The CDR3 reads CASSIGTANYEQYF. The CDR3 coding sequence is TGTGCCAGTAGTATTGGGACAGCCAACTACGAGCAGTACTTC. V gene TRBV19 combines with J gene TRBJ2-7; TRBD1 aligns across 7 bases. V was pared by 3 bases and J by 3 bases, with 5 bases of the junction left unmatched. In germline, CDR1 is LNHDA, CDR2 SQIVND (reference sequence). There are 14 residues in the CDR3.

The rearrangement uses TRBV7-2 and TRBJ2-3, with TRBD1 as a possible D gene (5 bases). CDR1 and CDR2 (germline): SGHTA, FQGNSA. This CDR3 comprises 14 residues. Trimming took 2 bases from V and 6 from J, leaving 12 bases between them. The CDR3 loop reads CASSLRQGADTQYF. The CDR3 DNA reads as TGTGCCAGCAGCTTAAGGCAGGGCGCCGATACGCAGTATTTT.

The J gene is TRBJ1-5, the V gene TRBV18, with TRBD1 matching 8 bases. Germline V gene sequence: CDR1 KGHSH, CDR2 LQKENI. With 5 bases clipped from V and 6 bases from J, the junction kept 3 bases outside the gene matches. CDR3 size: 13 residues. CDR3: CASSSDRAQPQHF. The CDR3, as DNA: TGTGCCAGCTCATCGGACAGGGCTCAGCCCCAGCATTTT.

This chain links TRBV11-2 with TRBJ1-2, with 11 bases aligning to TRBD1. V lost 3 bases to trimming and J lost 6 bases; unmatched junction nucleotides: 3. Germline assignment: CDR1 SGHAT and CDR2 FQNNGV. The CDR3 runs to 14 residues. CDR3 sequence: CASSLRGQGDGYTF. CDR3 in DNA: TGTGCCAGCAGCTTGCGGGGACAGGGGGATGGCTACACCTTC. The entire variable domain, with the rest obtained from reference TRBV11-2 and TRBJ1-2, is as follows: EAGVAQSPRYKIIEKRQSVAFWCNPISGHATLYWYQQILGQGPKLLIQFQNNGVVDDSQLPKDRFSAERLKGVDSTLKIQPAKLEDSAVYLCASSLRGQGDGYTFGSGTRLTVV.

V is TRBV7-8 and J is TRBJ2-7; 8 positions match TRBD1. The CDR3 runs 15 residues. Unmatched junction bases numbered 8, after V lost 5 bases and J lost 2 bases. The V gene's germline CDR1 is SGHVS and CDR2 FQNEAQ. CDR3 DNA: TGTGCCAGCAGCCGCTATGAGACAGGGGCCTACGAGCAGTACTTC. Its protein product is CASSRYETGAYEQYF.

The gene calls are TRBV6-5 and TRBJ1-2; unclear D gene. There are 15 residues in the CDR3. V lost 7 bases, J lost 3 bases, and 18 bases lay in between. Looked up from germline, CDR1 is MNHEY and CDR2 is SVGAGI. CDR3 loop: CASNELTRTDYGYTF. CDR3 coding DNA: TGTGCCAGCAACGAACTGACTCGTACGGACTATGGCTACACCTTC.

J is TRBJ2-1 and V is TRBV2; 8 bases fit TRBD2. This CDR3 comprises 14 residues. The V gene's germline CDR1 is SNHLY and CDR2 FYNNEI. V dropped 9 bases and J dropped 0; count of bases not matched to a gene: 4. DNA of the CDR3: TGTGCCAGTAGCGGGGCGCTCTCCTACAATGAGCAGTTCTTC. The encoded protein is CASSGALSYNEQFF.

This clone was seen more than once but under ten times. V and J are TRBV7-9 and TRBJ2-2; 9 nucleotides agree with TRBD1. Trimming took 4 bases from V and 3 from J; bases not matched to a gene: 15. This CDR3 has 19 residues. The germline V gene has CDR1 SEHNR and CDR2 FQNEAQ (reference sequence). The CDR3 loop is CASSSTDRGLAYHTGELFF. DNA for the CDR3: TGTGCCAGCAGCTCCACGGACAGGGGCCTTGCTTATCACACCGGGGAGCTGTTTTTT. Supplemented by reference TRBV7-9 and TRBJ2-2, the full variable domain reads DTGVSQNPRHKITKRGQNVTFRCDPISEHNRLYWYRQTLGQGPEFLTYFQNEAQLEKSRLLSDRFSAERPKGSFSTLEIQRTEQGDSAMYLCASSSTDRGLAYHTGELFFGEGSRLTVL.